This TCR beta chain was captured in a study of blood T cell repertoires in COVID-19. Turning to the study itself: From T cells, B-cell-depleted T cells, or PBMCs came the material, which was cDNA or gDNA.

In the authors' workflow: Reference gene primer amplification gave estimated nucleated cell counts. Method: immunoSEQ multiplex PCR; TCRdb's copy keeps in-frame clones and lacks some. That table furnishes V, J and clone size, whereas the DNA furnished D and trimming. The sample has about 120,000 clones; roughly three quarters are singletons. V was cut by 0 bases and J by 4 bases, with 16 bases left in between. Germline lookup yields CDR1 MGHRA and CDR2 YSYEKL. The CDR3 totals 16 residues. The chain has TRBV4-1 and TRBJ2-7; weak D call: TRBD1 (5 bases). Source material: peripheral blood. The receptor's source is a man aged 35 to 55 with active or convalescent COVID-19. CDR3 nucleotide sequence: TGCGCCAGCAGCCAAGAAACTATGGGCAGGGCTTACGAGCAGTACTTC. Its translation: CASSQETMGRAYEQYF.